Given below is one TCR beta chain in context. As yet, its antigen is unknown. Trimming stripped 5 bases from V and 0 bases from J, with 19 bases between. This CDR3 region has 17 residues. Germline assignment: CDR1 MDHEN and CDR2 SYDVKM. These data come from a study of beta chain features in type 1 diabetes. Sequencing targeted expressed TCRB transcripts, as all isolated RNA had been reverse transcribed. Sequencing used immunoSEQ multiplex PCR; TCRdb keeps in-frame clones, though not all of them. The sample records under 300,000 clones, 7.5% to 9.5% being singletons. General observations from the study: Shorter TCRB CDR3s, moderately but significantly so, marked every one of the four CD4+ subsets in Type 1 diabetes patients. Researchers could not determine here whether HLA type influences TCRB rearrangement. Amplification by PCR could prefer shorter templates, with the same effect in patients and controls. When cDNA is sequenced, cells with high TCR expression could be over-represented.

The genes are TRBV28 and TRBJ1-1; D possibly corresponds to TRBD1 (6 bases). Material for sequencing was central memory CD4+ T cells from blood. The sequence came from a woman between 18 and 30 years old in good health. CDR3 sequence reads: CASSLFRLGDMNTEAFF. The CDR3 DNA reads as TGTGCCAGCAGTCTGTTTCGATTGGGGGACATGAACACTGAAGCTTTCTTT.